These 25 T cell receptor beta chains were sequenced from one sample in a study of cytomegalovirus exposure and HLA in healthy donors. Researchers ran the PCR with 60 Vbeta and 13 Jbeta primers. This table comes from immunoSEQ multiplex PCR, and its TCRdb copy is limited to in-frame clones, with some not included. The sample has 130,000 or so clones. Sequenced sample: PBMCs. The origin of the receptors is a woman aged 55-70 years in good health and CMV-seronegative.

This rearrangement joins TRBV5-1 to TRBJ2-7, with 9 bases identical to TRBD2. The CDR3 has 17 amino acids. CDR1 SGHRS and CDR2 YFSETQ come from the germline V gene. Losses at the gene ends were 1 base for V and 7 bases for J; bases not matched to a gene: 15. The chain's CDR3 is CASSLYLGASGNPEQYF. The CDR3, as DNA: TGCGCCAGCAGCTTGTACCTTGGGGCTAGCGGGAATCCAGAGCAGTACTTC.

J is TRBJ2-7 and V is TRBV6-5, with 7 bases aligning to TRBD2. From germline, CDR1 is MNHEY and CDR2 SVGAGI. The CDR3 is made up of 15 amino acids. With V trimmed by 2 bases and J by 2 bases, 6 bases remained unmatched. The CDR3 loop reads CASSYGSGWAYEQYF. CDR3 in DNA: TGTGCCAGCAGTTACGGTAGCGGGTGGGCCTACGAGCAGTACTTC.

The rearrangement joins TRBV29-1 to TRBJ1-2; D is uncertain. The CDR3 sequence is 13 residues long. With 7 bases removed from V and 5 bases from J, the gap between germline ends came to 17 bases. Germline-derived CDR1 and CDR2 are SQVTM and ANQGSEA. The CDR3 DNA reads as TGCAGCGCCGAGTCGGGGAACTCTTATGGCTACACCTTC. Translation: CSAESGNSYGYTF.

The CDR3 DNA sequence: TGTGCCAGCAGCTATGTGCGGGAGAAAAGCTCCTACAATGAGCAGTTCTTC. This codes for CASSYVREKSSYNEQFF. The rearrangement links TRBV13 to TRBJ2-1, with 7 bases lining up with TRBD2. V shed 4 bases, J shed 0 bases, and the junction held 9 bases outside the gene matches. Germline loops: CDR1 PRHDT, CDR2 FYEKMQ (reference sequence). The CDR3 is 17 amino acids. The full variable domain, rest sourced from reference TRBV13 and TRBJ2-1, is AAGVIQSPRHLIKEKRETATLKCYPIPRHDTVYWYQQGPGQDPQFLISFYEKMQSDKGSIPDRFSAQQFSDYHSELNMSSLELGDSALYFCASSYVREKSSYNEQFFGPGTRLTVL.

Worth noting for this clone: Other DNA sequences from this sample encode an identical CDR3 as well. CDR3 nucleotide sequence: TGCGCCAGCAGCTTGGACAGTTCTGGAAACACCATATATTTT. Protein product: CASSLDSSGNTIYF. The chain recombines TRBV5-1 with TRBJ1-3, with D uncertain. Trimming took off 0 bases at V and 1 base at J, with 5 bases between the two ends. Germline lookup yields CDR1 SGHRS and CDR2 YFSETQ. This CDR3 is built from 14 residues.

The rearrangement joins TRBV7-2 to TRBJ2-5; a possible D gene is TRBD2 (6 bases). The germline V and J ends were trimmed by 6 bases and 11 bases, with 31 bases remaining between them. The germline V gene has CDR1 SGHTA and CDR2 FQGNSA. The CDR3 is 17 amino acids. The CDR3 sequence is CASRQNILAWGVREQYF. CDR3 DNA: TGTGCCAGCAGACAAAACATTCTGGCTTGGGGCGTACGGGAGCAGTACTTC.

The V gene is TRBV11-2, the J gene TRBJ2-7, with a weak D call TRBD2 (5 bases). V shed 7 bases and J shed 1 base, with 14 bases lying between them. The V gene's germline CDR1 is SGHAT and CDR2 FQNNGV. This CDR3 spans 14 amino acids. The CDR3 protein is CASKPTSGSYEQYF. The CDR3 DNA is TGTGCCAGCAAACCGACATCGGGGTCCTACGAGCAGTACTTC.

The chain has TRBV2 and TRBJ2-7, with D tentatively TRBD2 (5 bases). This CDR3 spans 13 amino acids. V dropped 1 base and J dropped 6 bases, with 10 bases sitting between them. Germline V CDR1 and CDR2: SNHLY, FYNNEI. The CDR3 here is CASSEGELGEQYF. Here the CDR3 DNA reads TGTGCCAGCAGTGAAGGGGAGTTAGGCGAGCAGTACTTC.

The DNA of the CDR3 is TGTGCCAGCAGCCAAGAGGGGCCCGGTTCTGGAAACACCATATATTTT. It yields the protein CASSQEGPGSGNTIYF. The chain combines TRBV4-2 with TRBJ1-3; the D gene is possibly TRBD1 (5 bases). Trimming cost V 0 bases and J 1 base, with 10 bases left between them. CDR3 size: 16 residues. Looked up from germline, CDR1 is LGHNA and CDR2 is YNFKEQ.

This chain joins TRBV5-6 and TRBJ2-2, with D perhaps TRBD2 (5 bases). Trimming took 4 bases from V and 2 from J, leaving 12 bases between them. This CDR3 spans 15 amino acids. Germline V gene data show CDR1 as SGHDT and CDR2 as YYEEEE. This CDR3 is CASSVEGFNTGELFF. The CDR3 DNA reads TGTGCCAGCAGCGTAGAGGGTTTTAACACCGGGGAGCTGTTTTTT.

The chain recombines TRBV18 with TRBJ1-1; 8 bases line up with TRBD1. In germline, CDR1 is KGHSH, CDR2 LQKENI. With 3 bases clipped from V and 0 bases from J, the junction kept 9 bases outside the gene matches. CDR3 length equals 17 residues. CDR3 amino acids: CASSPPRQGSLNTEAFF. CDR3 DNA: TGTGCCAGCTCACCCCCCCGACAGGGGTCCTTGAACACTGAAGCTTTCTTT.

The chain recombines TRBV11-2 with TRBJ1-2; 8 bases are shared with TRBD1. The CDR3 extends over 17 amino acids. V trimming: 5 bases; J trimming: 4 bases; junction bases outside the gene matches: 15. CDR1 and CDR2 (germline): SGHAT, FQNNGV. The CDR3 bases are TGTGCCAGCAGCACCTACGACAGGGGACCTTTGAGCTATGGCTACACCTTC. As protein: CASSTYDRGPLSYGYTF. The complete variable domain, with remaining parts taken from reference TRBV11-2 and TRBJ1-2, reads EAGVAQSPRYKIIEKRQSVAFWCNPISGHATLYWYQQILGQGPKLLIQFQNNGVVDDSQLPKDRFSAERLKGVDSTLKIQPAKLEDSAVYLCASSTYDRGPLSYGYTFGSGTRLTVV.

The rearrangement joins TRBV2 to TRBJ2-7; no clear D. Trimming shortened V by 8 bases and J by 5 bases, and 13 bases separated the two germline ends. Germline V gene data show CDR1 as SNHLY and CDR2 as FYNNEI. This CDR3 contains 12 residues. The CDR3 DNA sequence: TGTGCCAGCCTCCAGGCCCCGAACGAGCAGTACTTC. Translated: CASLQAPNEQYF.

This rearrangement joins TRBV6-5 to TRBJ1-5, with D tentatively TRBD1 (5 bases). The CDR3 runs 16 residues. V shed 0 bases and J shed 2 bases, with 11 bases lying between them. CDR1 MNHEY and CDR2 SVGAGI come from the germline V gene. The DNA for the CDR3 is TGTGCCAGCAGTTACTCCGGGGGTATAGGCAATCAGCCCCAGCATTTT. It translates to CASSYSGGIGNQPQHF.

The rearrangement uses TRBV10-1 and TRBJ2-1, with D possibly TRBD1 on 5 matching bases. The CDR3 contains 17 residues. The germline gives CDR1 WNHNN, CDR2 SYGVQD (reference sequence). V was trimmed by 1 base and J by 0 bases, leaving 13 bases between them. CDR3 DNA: TGCGCCAGCAGTGAGTACTGGACAAGTAGCTCCTACAATGAGCAGTTCTTC. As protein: CASSEYWTSSSYNEQFF.

The CDR3: CAWSVGGGSGYTF. The CDR3 DNA reads TGTGCCTGGAGTGTTGGGGGCGGGTCAGGCTACACCTTC. This chain joins TRBV30 and TRBJ1-2; tentative D call: TRBD1 (6 bases). CDR1 is GTSNPN, CDR2 SVGIG, per germline (reference sequence). The CDR3 is made up of 13 amino acids. Trimming pared 0 bases from V and 8 bases from J, leaving 13 bases between.

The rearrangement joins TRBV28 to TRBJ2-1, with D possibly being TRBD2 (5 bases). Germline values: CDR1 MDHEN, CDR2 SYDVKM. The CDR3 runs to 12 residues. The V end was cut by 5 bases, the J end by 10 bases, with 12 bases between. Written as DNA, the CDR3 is TGTGCCAGCAGTCTACTAGGTTCCGAGCAGTTCTTC. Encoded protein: CASSLLGSEQFF.

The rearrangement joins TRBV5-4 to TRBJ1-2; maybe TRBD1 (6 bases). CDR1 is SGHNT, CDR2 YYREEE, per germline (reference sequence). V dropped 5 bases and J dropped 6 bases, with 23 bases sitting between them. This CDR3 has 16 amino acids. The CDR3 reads CASRTGSGGRVDGYTF. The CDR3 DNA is TGTGCCAGCAGAACAGGCTCGGGGGGCAGGGTTGATGGCTACACCTTC.

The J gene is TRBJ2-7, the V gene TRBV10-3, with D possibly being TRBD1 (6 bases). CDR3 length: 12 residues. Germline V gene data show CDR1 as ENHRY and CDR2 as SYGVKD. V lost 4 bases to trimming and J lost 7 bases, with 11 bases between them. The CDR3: CAISGRGGEQYF. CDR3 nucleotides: TGTGCCATCAGTGGTAGAGGGGGTGAGCAGTACTTC.

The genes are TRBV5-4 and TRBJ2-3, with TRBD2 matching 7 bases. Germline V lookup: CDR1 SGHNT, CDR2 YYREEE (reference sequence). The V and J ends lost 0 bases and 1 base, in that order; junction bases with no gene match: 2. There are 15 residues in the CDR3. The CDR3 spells CASSLVLAGTDTQYF. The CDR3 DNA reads TGTGCCAGCAGCTTGGTTCTAGCGGGCACAGATACGCAGTATTTT.

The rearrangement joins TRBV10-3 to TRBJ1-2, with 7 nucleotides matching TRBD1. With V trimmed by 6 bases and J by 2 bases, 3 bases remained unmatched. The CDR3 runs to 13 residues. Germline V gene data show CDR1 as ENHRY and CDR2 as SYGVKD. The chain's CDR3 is CAIRGQNNYGYTF. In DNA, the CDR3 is TGTGCCATCAGGGGACAGAACAACTATGGCTACACCTTC.

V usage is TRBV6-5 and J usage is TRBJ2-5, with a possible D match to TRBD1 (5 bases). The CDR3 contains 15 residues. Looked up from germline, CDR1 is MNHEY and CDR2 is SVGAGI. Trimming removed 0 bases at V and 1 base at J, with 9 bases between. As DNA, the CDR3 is TGTGCCAGCAGTTACTCTCGGCAGGGCCAAGAGACCCAGTACTTC. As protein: CASSYSRQGQETQYF.

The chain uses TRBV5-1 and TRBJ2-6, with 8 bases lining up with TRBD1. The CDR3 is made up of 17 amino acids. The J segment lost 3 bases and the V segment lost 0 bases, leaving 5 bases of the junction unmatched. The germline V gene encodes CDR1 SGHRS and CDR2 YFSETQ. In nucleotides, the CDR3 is TGCGCCAGCAGCTTGGACGGACAGGGATTTGGGGCCAACGTCCTGACTTTC. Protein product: CASSLDGQGFGANVLTF.

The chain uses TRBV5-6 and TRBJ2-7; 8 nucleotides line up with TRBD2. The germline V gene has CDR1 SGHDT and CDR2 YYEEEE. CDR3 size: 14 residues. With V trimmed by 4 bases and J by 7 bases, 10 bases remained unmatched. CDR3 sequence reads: CASSRRGEIWEQYF. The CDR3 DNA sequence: TGTGCCAGCAGCCGGCGGGGGGAAATCTGGGAGCAGTACTTC.

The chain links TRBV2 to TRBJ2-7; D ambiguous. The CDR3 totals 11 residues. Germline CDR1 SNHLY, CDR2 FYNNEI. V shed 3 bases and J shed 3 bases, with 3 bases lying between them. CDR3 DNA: TGTGCCAGCAGTGACAGCTACGAGCAGTACTTC. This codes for CASSDSYEQYF.